A single sample is the source of the 19 T cell receptor beta chains below, sequenced in a study of blood T cell repertoires in COVID-19. The repertoire was sequenced with immunoSEQ multiplex PCR; TCRdb's copy has only in-frame clones and lacks some. The sample comprises about half a million clones, approximately 90% of which are singletons, and around 7.9% rests with the top ten. The material sequenced was PBMCs or T cells enriched from blood (not recorded which). The receptors derive from a woman in her sixties who had recovered from COVID-19.

The rearrangement uses TRBV2 and TRBJ2-2; D gene unclear. CDR3 length equals 14 residues. The V gene's germline CDR1 is SNHLY and CDR2 FYNNEI. V dropped 6 bases and J dropped 1 base, with 9 bases sitting between them. The CDR3 coding sequence is TGTGCCAGCAGAGCTTTTATGAACACCGGGGAGCTGTTTTTT. It encodes CASRAFMNTGELFF.

The rearrangement joins TRBV10-3 to TRBJ2-1, with D maybe TRBD2 (7 bases). Germline assignment: CDR1 ENHRY and CDR2 SYGVKD. The CDR3 runs 14 residues. Trimming cost V 7 bases and J 7 bases, with 17 bases left between them. For the CDR3, the DNA is TGTGCCATCACGAGGGGGGGGGTCGTAAATGAGCAGTTCTTC. It specifies CAITRGGVVNEQFF.

The sample holds many counts of this clone. The V and J genes are TRBV3-1 (or the pseudogene TRBV3-2) and TRBJ2-7; 9 nucleotides match TRBD1. Looked up from germline, CDR1 is LGHDT and CDR2 is YNNKEL (reference sequence). The CDR3 extends over 14 amino acids. Losses at the gene ends were 4 bases for V and 4 bases for J; bases not matched to a gene: 5. The CDR3 nucleotides are TGTGCCAGCAGCCCTTCAGGGACAGGGTACGAGCAGTACTTC. It encodes CASSPSGTGYEQYF.

V usage is TRBV5-1 and J usage is TRBJ1-5; possibly TRBD1 for D (6 bases). The CDR3 covers 14 residues. Germline V gene sequence: CDR1 SGHRS, CDR2 YFSETQ. V lost 0 bases and J 4 bases, leaving 8 bases between the germline ends. CDR3 residues: CASSLGQENQPQHF. The CDR3 DNA is TGCGCCAGCAGCTTGGGACAGGAAAATCAGCCCCAGCATTTT. Filled out from reference TRBV5-1 and TRBJ1-5, the complete variable domain reads KAGVTQTPRYLIKTRGQQVTLSCSPISGHRSVSWYQQTPGQGLQFLFEYFSETQRNKGNFPGRFSGRQFSNSRSEMNVSTLELGDSALYLCASSLGQENQPQHFGDGTRLSIL.

The chain joins TRBV19 to TRBJ1-2; D remains ambiguous. V shed 10 bases and J shed 8 bases, with 20 bases lying between them. From germline, CDR1 is LNHDA and CDR2 SQIVND (reference sequence). The CDR3 spans 13 residues. CDR3 sequence: CATSGSPLGGYTF. The DNA for the CDR3 is TGTGCCACCTCAGGTTCCCCATTAGGAGGCTACACCTTC.

The rearrangement uses TRBV19 and TRBJ1-3; D is unresolved. V gave up 6 bases and J gave up 1 base, with 10 bases separating them. This CDR3 is 14 amino acids long. The germline V gene has CDR1 LNHDA and CDR2 SQIVND (reference sequence). For the CDR3, the DNA is TGTGCCAGTAGGCCGATACAGTCTGGAAACACCATATATTTT. Translated, it gives CASRPIQSGNTIYF.

This chain uses TRBV10-2 with TRBJ1-6, with a tentative D call TRBD1 (6 bases). The V end lost 0 bases, the J end lost 9 bases, and 12 bases lay between the germline ends. CDR3 length: 15 amino acids. Germline CDR1 reads WSHSY; CDR2 reads SAAADI. This CDR3 is CASSESQARGSPLHF. The CDR3 nucleotides read TGCGCCAGCAGTGAGTCACAGGCCAGGGGTTCACCCCTCCACTTT.

On this clone itself: Different DNA sequences within this sample yield the same CDR3. CDR3 coding DNA: TGTGCCAGCAGCCGGCAGGGGAGCTATAATTCACCCCTCCACTTT. Encoded protein: CASSRQGSYNSPLHF. The V and J genes are TRBV3-1 (or the pseudogene TRBV3-2) and TRBJ1-6, with a weak D call TRBD1 (6 bases). V was cut by 4 bases and J by 3 bases, with 10 bases left in between. CDR3 length: 15 amino acids. CDR1 and CDR2 from the germline V gene are LGHDT and YNNKEL (reference sequence).

This rearrangement joins TRBV10-1 to TRBJ1-3, with D tentatively TRBD1 (6 bases). Trimming cost V 7 bases and J 0 bases, with 28 bases left between them. Germline-derived CDR1 and CDR2 are WNHNN and SYGVQD (reference sequence). The CDR3 sequence is 20 residues long. CDR3 loop: CASTVGVLGRGALSGNTIYF. The CDR3 nucleotides read TGCGCCAGCACGGTCGGTGTGCTAGGGCGGGGGGCCCTCTCTGGAAACACCATATATTTT.

The chain links TRBV12-3 or TRBV12-4 to TRBJ2-2; D unresolved. The CDR3 loop spans 12 amino acids. V gave up 4 bases and J gave up 7 bases, with 7 bases separating them. CDR3: CASSSSHGELFF. For the CDR3, the DNA is TGTGCCAGCAGTTCGAGCCACGGGGAGCTGTTTTTT.

The chain carries TRBV28 and TRBJ2-6; 8 bases map to TRBD1. The germline gives CDR1 MDHEN, CDR2 SYDVKM. Trimming removed 7 bases from V and 2 bases from J; junction bases left unmatched: 4. The CDR3 spans 15 residues. CDR3 sequence: CASTSQGAGANVLTF. CDR3 bases: TGTGCCAGCACCTCACAGGGGGCTGGGGCCAACGTCCTGACTTTC. Using reference TRBV28 and TRBJ2-6 for the parts outside the CDR3, the full variable domain is DVKVTQSSRYLVKRTGEKVFLECVQDMDHENMFWYRQDPGLGLRLIYFSYDVKMKEKGDIPEGYSVSREKKERFSLILESASTNQTSMYLCASTSQGAGANVLTFGAGSRLTVL.

The V gene is TRBV5-1, the J gene TRBJ1-6; D unresolved. Trimming stripped 0 bases from V and 0 bases from J, with 10 bases between. The CDR3 spans 17 residues. Germline V gene data show CDR1 as SGHRS and CDR2 as YFSETQ. The CDR3 DNA is TGCGCCAGCAGCTTGGGGGTACCGGGCTCCTATAATTCACCCCTCCACTTT. It codes for CASSLGVPGSYNSPLHF.

V usage is TRBV2 and J usage is TRBJ1-6, with D perhaps matching TRBD1 (5 bases). The CDR3 is made up of 13 amino acids. Germline V gene sequence: CDR1 SNHLY, CDR2 FYNNEI. Trimming took 6 bases from V and 2 from J, leaving 5 bases between them. Written as DNA, the CDR3 is TGTGCCAGCAGCAGGGCCTATAATTCACCCCTCCACTTT. Translation gives CASSRAYNSPLHF.

The chain couples TRBV5-4 to TRBJ1-2; no firm D call. Germline V gene lookup returns CDR1 SGHNT and CDR2 YYREEE (reference sequence). This CDR3 comprises 15 residues. V was clipped by 0 bases and J by 4 bases, with 13 bases between them. The CDR3 loop reads CASSLERRGPYGYTF. The DNA for the CDR3 is TGTGCCAGCAGCTTGGAGCGGCGGGGTCCCTATGGCTACACCTTC.

The CDR3 region is CARGGAGDGELFF. The CDR3 region has the DNA TGTGCCAGAGGGGGAGCGGGGGATGGGGAGCTGTTTTTT. The rearrangement joins TRBV2 to TRBJ2-2, with TRBD2 matching 8 bases. CDR3 length equals 13 residues. The V and J ends lost 9 bases and 8 bases, in that order; junction bases with no gene match: 8. Germline CDR1 SNHLY, CDR2 FYNNEI.

Concerning this clone: The same CDR3 can be traced to other DNA sequences in this sample. The J gene is TRBJ2-2, the V gene TRBV28; D may be TRBD2 (7 bases). V was cut by 5 bases and J by 5 bases, with 15 bases left in between. This CDR3 contains 15 residues. From germline, CDR1 is MDHEN and CDR2 SYDVKM. The CDR3 bases are TGTGCCAGCAGTACCGGGGGGCTTGGGACCGGGGAGCTGTTTTTT. Translation: CASSTGGLGTGELFF.

V gene TRBV5-1 combines with J gene TRBJ2-3; D not certain. Germline CDR1 is SGHRS and CDR2 is YFSETQ. V was cut by 5 bases and J by 5 bases, with 12 bases left in between. The CDR3 is 13 residues long. The CDR3: CASRPLGGDTQYF. As DNA, the CDR3 is TGCGCCAGCAGACCCCTAGGTGGAGATACGCAGTATTTT. Filled out from reference TRBV5-1 and TRBJ2-3, the complete variable domain reads KAGVTQTPRYLIKTRGQQVTLSCSPISGHRSVSWYQQTPGQGLQFLFEYFSETQRNKGNFPGRFSGRQFSNSRSEMNVSTLELGDSALYLCASRPLGGDTQYFGPGTRLTVL.

V gene TRBV2 combines with J gene TRBJ2-6, with 11 bases matching TRBD1. The junction had 8 bases not matched to a gene; V was cut back by 10 bases and J by 3 bases. CDR1 and CDR2 from the germline V gene are SNHLY and FYNNEI. The CDR3 totals 16 residues. The CDR3: CATNPGQGVGANVLTF. The CDR3 bases are TGTGCCACGAACCCGGGACAGGGGGTTGGGGCCAACGTCCTGACTTTC.

The genes are TRBV11-2 and TRBJ2-1; 8 positions match TRBD1. The length of the CDR3 is 16 residues. The germline V gene has CDR1 SGHAT and CDR2 FQNNGV. V lost 8 bases and J lost 6; bases outside the gene matches: 15. CDR3 nucleotide sequence: TGTGCCAGCTCTGAAAGGATCCAGGGGGCCCGCAATGAGCAGTTCTTC. Its translation: CASSERIQGARNEQFF.